This T cell receptor (beta chain) was identified in a study of T cell changes during pregnancy in multiple sclerosis. Method: immunoSEQ multiplex PCR; TCRdb's copy keeps in-frame clones and lacks some. The repertoire holds about 59,000 clones, with about 93% as singletons. The CDR3 is 14 residues long. In germline, CDR1 is MDHEN, CDR2 SYDVKM. Trimming cost V 7 bases and J 6 bases; bases outside gene matches: 9. The chain has TRBV28 and TRBJ2-7; 10 bases align to TRBD1. The sequencing used peripheral blood, collected in the third trimester of pregnancy. The TCR sequence derives from a female donor in good health, enrolled as a control in a pregnancy study. This CDR3 reads CASNERQGAGEQYF. Here the CDR3 DNA reads TGTGCCAGCAATGAAAGACAGGGGGCTGGCGAGCAGTACTTC. Using reference TRBV28 and TRBJ2-7 for the parts outside the CDR3, the full variable domain is DVKVTQSSRYLVKRTGEKVFLECVQDMDHENMFWYRQDPGLGLRLIYFSYDVKMKEKGDIPEGYSVSREKKERFSLILESASTNQTSMYLCASNERQGAGEQYFGPGTRLTVT.